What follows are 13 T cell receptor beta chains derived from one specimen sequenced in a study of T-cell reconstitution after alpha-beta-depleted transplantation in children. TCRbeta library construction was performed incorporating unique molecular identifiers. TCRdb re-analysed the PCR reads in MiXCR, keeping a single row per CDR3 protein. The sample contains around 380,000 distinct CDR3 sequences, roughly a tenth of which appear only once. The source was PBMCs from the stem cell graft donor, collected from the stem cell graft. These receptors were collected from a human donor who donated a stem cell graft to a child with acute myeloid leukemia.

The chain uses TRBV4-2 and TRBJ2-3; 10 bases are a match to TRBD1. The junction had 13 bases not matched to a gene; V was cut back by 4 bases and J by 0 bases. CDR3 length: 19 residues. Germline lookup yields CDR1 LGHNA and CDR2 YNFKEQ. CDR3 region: CASSPVGAPGQGSTDTQYF. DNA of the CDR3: TGTGCCAGCAGCCCCGTCGGTGCCCCGGGACAGGGGAGCACAGATACGCAGTATTTT.

The CDR3 DNA sequence: TGCGCCAGCAGCAACCTAGACGGGACCGGGGAGCTGTTTTTT. Translation gives CASSNLDGTGELFF. This chain connects TRBV5-1 to TRBJ2-2, with unresolved D. CDR1 is SGHRS and CDR2 is YFSETQ in the germline V gene. This CDR3 spans 14 amino acids. Trimming cost V 4 bases and J 5 bases, with 12 bases left between them.

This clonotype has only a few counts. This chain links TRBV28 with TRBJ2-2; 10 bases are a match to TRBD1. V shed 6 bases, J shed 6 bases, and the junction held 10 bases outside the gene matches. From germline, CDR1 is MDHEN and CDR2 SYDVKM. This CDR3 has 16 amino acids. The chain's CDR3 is CASRTPGQGVAGELFF. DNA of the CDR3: TGTGCCAGCAGAACTCCCGGACAGGGGGTGGCCGGGGAGCTGTTTTTT.

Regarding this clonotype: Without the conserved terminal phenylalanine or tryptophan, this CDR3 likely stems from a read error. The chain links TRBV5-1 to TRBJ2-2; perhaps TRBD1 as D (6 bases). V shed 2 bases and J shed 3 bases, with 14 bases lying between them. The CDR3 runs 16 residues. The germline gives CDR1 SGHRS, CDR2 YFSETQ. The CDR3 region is CASSFGTGHHTGELFI. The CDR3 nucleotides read TGCGCCAGCAGCTTTGGCACGGGACATCACACCGGGGAGCTGTTTATT.

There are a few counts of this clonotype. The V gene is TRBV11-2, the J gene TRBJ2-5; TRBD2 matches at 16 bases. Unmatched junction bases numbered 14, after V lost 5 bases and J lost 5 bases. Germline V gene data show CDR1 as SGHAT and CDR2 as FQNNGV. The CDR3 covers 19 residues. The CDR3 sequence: CASSPPRGTSGGGVETQYF. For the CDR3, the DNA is TGTGCCAGCAGCCCACCGAGAGGGACTAGCGGGGGGGGTGTCGAGACCCAGTACTTC.

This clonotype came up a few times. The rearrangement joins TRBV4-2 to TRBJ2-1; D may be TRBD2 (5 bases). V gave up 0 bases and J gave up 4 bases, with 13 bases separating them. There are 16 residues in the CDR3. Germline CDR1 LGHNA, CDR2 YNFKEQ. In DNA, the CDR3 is TGTGCCAGCAGCCAAGATGGCCAGCGGAGATACAATGAGCAGTTCTTC. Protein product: CASSQDGQRRYNEQFF.

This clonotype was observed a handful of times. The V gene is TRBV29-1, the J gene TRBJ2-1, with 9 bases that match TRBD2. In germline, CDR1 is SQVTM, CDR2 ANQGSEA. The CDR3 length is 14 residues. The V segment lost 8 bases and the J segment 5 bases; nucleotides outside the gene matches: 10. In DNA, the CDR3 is TGCAGCTTTCGGCGGGGGGGGCCCGACAATGAGCAGTTCTTC. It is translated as CSFRRGGPDNEQFF.

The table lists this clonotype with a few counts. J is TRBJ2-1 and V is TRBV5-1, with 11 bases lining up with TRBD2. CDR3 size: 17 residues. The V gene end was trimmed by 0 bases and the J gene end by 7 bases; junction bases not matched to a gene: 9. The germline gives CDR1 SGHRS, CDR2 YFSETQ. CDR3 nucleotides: TGCGCCAGCAGCTTGGCCTCGGCTAGCGGGGGGAAAAATGAGCAGTTCTTC. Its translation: CASSLASASGGKNEQFF.

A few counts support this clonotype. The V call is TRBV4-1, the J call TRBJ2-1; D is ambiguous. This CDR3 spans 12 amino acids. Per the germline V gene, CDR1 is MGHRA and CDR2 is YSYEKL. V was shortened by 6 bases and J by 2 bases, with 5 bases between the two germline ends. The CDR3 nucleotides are TGCGCCAGCAGGTCCGCCTACAATGAGCAGTTCTTC. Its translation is CASRSAYNEQFF.

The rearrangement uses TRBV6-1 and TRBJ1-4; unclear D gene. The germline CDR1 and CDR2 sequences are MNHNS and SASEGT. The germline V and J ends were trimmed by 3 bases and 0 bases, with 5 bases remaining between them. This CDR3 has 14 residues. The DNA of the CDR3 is TGTGCCAGCAGTGACTTTGCAACTAATGAAAAACTGTTTTTT. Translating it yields CASSDFATNEKLFF.

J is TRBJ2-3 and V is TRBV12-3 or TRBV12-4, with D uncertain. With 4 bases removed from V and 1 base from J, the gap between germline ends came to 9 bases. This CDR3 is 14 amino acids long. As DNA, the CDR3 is TGTGCCAGCAGTTACTCACGCCGCACAGATACGCAGTATTTT. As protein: CASSYSRRTDTQYF.

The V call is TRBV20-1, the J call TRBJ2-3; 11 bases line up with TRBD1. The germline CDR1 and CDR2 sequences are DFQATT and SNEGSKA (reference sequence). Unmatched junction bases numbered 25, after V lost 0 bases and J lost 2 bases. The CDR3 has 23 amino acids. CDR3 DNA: TGCAGTGCTAGAGATCGGACAGGGGGCGAGCTAGCGGGACAAAACCGGCACACAGATACGCAGTATTTT. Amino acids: CSARDRTGGELAGQNRHTDTQYF.

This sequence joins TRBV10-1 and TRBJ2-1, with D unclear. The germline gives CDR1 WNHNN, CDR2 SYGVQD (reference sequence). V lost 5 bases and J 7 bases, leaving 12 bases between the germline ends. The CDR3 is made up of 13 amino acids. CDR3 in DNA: TGCGCCAGCAGTCCCGGACGTACGAATGAGCAGTTCTTC. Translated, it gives CASSPGRTNEQFF.